This T cell receptor beta chain emerged from a study of blood T cell repertoires in COVID-19. On the study more broadly: The study drew acute and convalescent COVID-19 samples from the United States, Italy and Spain. The analysed material was cDNA or gDNA that came from T cells, B-cell-depleted T cells, or PBMCs.

The data were produced by immunoSEQ multiplex PCR, yet TCRdb's version contains in-frame clones alone and is incomplete. The sample has around 260,000 clones, around 80% seen once. The CDR3 has 14 residues. Germline V gene lookup returns CDR1 MNHEY and CDR2 SVGAGI. Deletions cut 8 bases from V and 0 bases from J, with 11 bases between. Sequencing input: peripheral blood. This chain joins TRBV6-5 and TRBJ1-3, with a weak D call TRBD1 (6 bases). The origin of this receptor is a man aged 55 to 70 with acute or convalescent COVID-19. CDR3 sequence: CASEQGSSGNTIYF. CDR3 sequence (DNA): TGTGCCAGCGAACAGGGAAGCTCTGGAAACACCATATATTTT.